This TCR beta chain comes out of a study of cytomegalovirus exposure and HLA in healthy donors. Nominally healthy donors were sampled, though unrecorded immune exposures were likely. PCR employed 60 Vbeta and 13 Jbeta primers. Generated by immunoSEQ multiplex PCR, the TCRdb table keeps only in-frame clones and is missing some. Of around 100,000 clones detected, approximately 79% appear once; the ten largest clones hold roughly 3.9%. Germline V gene data show CDR1 as SGHRS and CDR2 as YFSETQ. V shed 4 bases, J shed 9 bases, and the junction held 9 bases outside the gene matches. The CDR3 totals 13 residues.

The chain carries TRBV5-1 and TRBJ2-7; TRBD1 agrees at 8 bases. This sequence was found in a man aged 50 or older in good health and CMV-seropositive. The sample taken for sequencing was PBMCs. The CDR3 here is CASSEGQEVSQYF. The DNA of the CDR3 is TGCGCCAGCAGCGAGGGACAGGAAGTATCGCAGTACTTC.